This TCR beta chain was captured in a study of T cell repertoires in cytomegalovirus infection. Study information: Signatures in public TCR beta sequences pointed to both CMV infection and matching HLA type.

One entry per CDR3 protein results from TCRdb running MiXCR on the reads. The table lists under 250,000 distinct CDR3 sequences, under 8.5% of them singletons, with under 7.5% in the top ten. V lost 4 bases, J lost 6 bases, and 13 bases stayed unmatched. Germline lookup yields CDR1 SGHAT and CDR2 FQNNGV. The CDR3 runs 18 residues. This clonotype was seen many times. This clonotype originated in a human donor in good health (CMV status not recorded). Some clones in this sample may be carry-over from other donors' samples. The sample comprised PBMCs. This sequence joins TRBV11-2 and TRBJ1-6, with 9 bases aligning to TRBD1. This CDR3 is CASSSNRGQGFSNSPLHF. The CDR3 DNA sequence: TGTGCCAGCAGCTCAAACAGGGGACAGGGCTTCTCTAATTCACCCCTCCACTTT.